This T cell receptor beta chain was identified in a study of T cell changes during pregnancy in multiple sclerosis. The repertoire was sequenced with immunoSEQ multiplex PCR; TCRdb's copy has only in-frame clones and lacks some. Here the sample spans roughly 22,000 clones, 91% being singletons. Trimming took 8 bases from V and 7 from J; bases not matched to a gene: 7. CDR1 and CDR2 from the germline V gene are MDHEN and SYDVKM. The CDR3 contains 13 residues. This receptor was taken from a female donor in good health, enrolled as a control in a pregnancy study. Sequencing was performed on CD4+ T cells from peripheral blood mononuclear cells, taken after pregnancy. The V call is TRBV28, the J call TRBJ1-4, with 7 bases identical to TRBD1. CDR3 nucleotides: TGTGCCAGCCAAACCTCAGGGGGTGAAAAACTGTTTTTT. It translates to CASQTSGGEKLFF.